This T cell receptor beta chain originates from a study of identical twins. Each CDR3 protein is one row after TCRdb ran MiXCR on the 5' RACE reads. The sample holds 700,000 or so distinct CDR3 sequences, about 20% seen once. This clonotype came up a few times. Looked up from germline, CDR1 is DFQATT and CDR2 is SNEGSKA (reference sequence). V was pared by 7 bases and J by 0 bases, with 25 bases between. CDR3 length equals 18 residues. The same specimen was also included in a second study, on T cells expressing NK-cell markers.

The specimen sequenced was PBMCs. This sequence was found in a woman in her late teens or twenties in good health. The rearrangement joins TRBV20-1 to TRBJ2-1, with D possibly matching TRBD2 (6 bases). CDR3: CSGGVGKAGTSSYNEQFF. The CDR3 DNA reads TGCAGTGGGGGCGTGGGTAAAGCGGGCACAAGCTCCTACAATGAGCAGTTCTTC.